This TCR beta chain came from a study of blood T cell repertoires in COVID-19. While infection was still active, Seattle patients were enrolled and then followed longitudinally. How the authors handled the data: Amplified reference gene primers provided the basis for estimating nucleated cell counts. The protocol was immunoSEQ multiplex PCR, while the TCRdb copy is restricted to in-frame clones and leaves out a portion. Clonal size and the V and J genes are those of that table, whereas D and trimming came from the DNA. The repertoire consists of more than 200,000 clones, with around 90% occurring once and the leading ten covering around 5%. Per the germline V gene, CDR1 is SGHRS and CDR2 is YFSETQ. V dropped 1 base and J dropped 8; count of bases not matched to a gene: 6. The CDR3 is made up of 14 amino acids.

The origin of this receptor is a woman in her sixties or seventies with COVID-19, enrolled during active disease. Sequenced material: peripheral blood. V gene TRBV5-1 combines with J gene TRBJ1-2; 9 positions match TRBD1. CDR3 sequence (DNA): TGCGCCAGCAGCTTGACCCGGACAGGGGTCGGCTACACCTTC. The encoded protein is CASSLTRTGVGYTF. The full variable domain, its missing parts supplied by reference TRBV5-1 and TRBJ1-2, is KAGVTQTPRYLIKTRGQQVTLSCSPISGHRSVSWYQQTPGQGLQFLFEYFSETQRNKGNFPGRFSGRQFSNSRSEMNVSTLELGDSALYLCASSLTRTGVGYTFGSGTRLTVV.